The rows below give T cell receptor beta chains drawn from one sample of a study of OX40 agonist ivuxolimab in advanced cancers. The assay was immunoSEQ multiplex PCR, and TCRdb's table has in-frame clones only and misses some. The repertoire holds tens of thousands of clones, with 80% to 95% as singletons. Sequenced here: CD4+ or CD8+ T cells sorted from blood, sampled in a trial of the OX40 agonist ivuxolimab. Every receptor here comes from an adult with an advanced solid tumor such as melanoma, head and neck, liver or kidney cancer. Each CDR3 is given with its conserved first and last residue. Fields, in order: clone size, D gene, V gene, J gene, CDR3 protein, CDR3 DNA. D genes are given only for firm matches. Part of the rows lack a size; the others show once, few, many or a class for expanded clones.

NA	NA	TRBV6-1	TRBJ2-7	CASSERVRYEQYF	TGTGCCAGCAGTGAAAGGGTTCGCTACGAGCAGTACTTC
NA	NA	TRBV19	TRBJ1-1	CASLGVNTEAFF	TGTGCCAGCCTCGGGGTGAACACTGAAGCTTTCTTT
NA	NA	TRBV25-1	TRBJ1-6	CASRRGSSYNSPLHF	TGTGCCAGCAGACGGGGGAGCTCCTATAATTCACCCCTCCACTTT
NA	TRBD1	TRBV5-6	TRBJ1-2	CASSLGTGPDNYGYTF	TGTGCCAGCAGCTTGGGGACAGGGCCTGATAACTATGGCTACACCTTC
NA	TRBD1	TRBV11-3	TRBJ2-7	CASSHTSGTVAYEQYF	TGTGCCAGCAGCCATACTTCCGGGACAGTAGCCTACGAGCAGTACTTC
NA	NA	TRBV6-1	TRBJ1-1	CASFGTEAFF	TGTGCCAGCTTTGGCACAGAAGCTTTCTTT
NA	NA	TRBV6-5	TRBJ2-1	CASSYFGGIPFF	TGTGCCAGCAGTTACTTTGGGGGGATCCCGTTCTTC
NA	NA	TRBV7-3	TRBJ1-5	CASSSARGQPQHF	TGTGCCAGCAGCTCAGCCAGGGGACAGCCCCAGCATTTT
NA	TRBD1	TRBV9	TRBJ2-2	CASSAGGQESRGAGELFF	TGTGCCAGCAGCGCCGGAGGACAGGAGAGTCGAGGGGCCGGGGAGCTGTTTTTT
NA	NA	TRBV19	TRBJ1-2	CASSPFVERDSGYTF	TGTGCCAGTAGTCCCTTTGTGGAAAGAGATTCTGGCTACACCTTC
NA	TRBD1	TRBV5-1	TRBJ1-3	CASSSQGDLYSGNTIYF	TGCGCCAGCAGCTCACAGGGGGATCTCTACTCTGGAAACACCATATATTTT
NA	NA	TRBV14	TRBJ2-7	CASSQTGVSYEQYF	TGTGCCAGCAGCCAAACGGGGGTCTCCTACGAGCAGTACTTC
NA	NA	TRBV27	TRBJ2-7	CASKVASVSYEQYF	TGTGCCAGCAAAGTGGCTAGCGTTTCCTACGAGCAGTACTTC
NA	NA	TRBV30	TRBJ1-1	CAWSPGGPTEAFF	TGTGCCTGGTCCCCCGGGGGGCCCACTGAAGCTTTCTTT
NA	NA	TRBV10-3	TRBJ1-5	CAISTDSNQPQHF	TGTGCCATCTCCACAGATAGCAATCAGCCCCAGCATTTT
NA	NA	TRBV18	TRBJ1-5	CASSPDSNQPQHF	TGTGCCAGCTCACCAGATAGCAATCAGCCCCAGCATTTT
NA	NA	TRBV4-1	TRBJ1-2	CASSQGTELDYGYTF	TGCGCCAGCAGCCAAGGGACAGAATTAGACTATGGCTACACCTTC
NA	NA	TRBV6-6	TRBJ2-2	CASRPGTPKWTGELFF	TGTGCCAGCAGGCCCGGGACACCTAAATGGACCGGGGAGCTGTTTTTT
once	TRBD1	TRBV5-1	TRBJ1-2	CASSPGTGLDGYTF	TGCGCCAGCAGCCCGGGGACAGGCCTAGATGGCTACACCTTC
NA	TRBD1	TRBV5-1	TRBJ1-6	CASSSLQGHNSPLHF	TGCGCCAGCAGCTCCCTACAGGGGCATAATTCACCCCTCCACTTT
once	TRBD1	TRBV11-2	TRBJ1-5	CASRVGPGQGAGNQPQHF	TGTGCCAGCAGAGTTGGTCCGGGACAGGGGGCTGGCAATCAGCCCCAGCATTTT
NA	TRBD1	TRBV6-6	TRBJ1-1	CASSYRGLTEAFF	TGTGCCAGCAGTTACAGGGGGCTCACTGAAGCTTTCTTT
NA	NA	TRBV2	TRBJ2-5	CASRLDGSEGGTQYF	TGTGCCAGCCGCCTTGACGGATCCGAGGGAGGGACCCAGTACTTC
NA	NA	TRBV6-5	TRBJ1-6	CASSPRELNSPLHF	TGTGCCAGCAGTCCTAGAGAGCTCAATTCACCCCTCCACTTT
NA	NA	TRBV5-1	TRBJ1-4	CASSPGQVRTLSKLFF	TGCGCCAGCAGCCCGGGGCAGGTAAGAACCCTTTCTAAACTGTTTTTT
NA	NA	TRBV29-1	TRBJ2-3	CSVDGGGSTDTQYF	TGCAGCGTTGATGGTGGCGGCAGCACAGATACGCAGTATTTT
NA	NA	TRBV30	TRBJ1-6	CAWGGAGRRNSPLHF	TGTGCCTGGGGAGGGGCAGGTCGTCGGAATTCACCCCTCCACTTT
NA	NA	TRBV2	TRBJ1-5	CASRSALFNQPQHF	TGTGCCAGCAGGTCGGCCCTCTTCAATCAGCCCCAGCATTTT
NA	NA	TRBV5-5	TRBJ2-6	CATQNIILTGANVLTF	TGTGCCACACAGAACATAATTCTAACAGGGGCCAACGTCCTGACTTTC
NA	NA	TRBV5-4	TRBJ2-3	CASSLIDTDTQYF	TGTGCCAGCAGCTTGATTGACACAGATACGCAGTATTTT
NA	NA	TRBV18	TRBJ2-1	CASSPGERSYNEQFF	TGTGCCAGCTCACCAGGGGAAAGGTCCTACAATGAGCAGTTCTTC
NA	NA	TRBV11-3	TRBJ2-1	CASSLAGGNYNEQFF	TGTGCCAGCAGCTTAGCGGGCGGAAACTACAATGAGCAGTTCTTC
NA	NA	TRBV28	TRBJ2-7	CASSPSFYEQYF	TGTGCCAGCAGTCCATCGTTCTACGAGCAGTACTTC
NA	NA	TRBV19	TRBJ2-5	CASSIGSGTGGEKTQYF	TGTGCCAGTAGTATCGGATCCGGGACCGGGGGCGAGAAGACCCAGTACTTC
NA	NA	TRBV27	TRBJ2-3	CASSFGGRFTDTQYF	TGTGCCAGCAGTTTTGGCGGGCGTTTCACAGATACGCAGTATTTT